The 14 T cell receptor beta chains below all came from one sample that was sequenced in a study of T cell repertoires in cytomegalovirus infection. TCRdb reprocessed the reads with MiXCR, giving one entry per CDR3 protein. This repertoire shows 150,000 to 200,000 distinct CDR3 sequences, roughly a fifth found once; its top ten account for approximately 2.9%. What was sequenced was PBMCs. These receptors were obtained from a human donor in good health (CMV status not recorded). Some clones in this sample may be carry-over from other donors' samples.

The gene calls are TRBV7-3 and TRBJ1-1; the D is unclear. This CDR3 spans 14 amino acids. Germline V gene data show CDR1 as SGHTA and CDR2 as FQGTGA. The ends were cut back, 1 base at V and 3 bases at J, with 9 bases in the middle. The CDR3: CASSLIGPYTEAFF. In DNA form, the CDR3 reads TGTGCCAGCAGCTTAATTGGGCCTTACACTGAAGCTTTCTTT.

This clonotype was found many times. The chain joins TRBV12-3 or TRBV12-4 to TRBJ2-5; no reliable D call. Between the trimmed V and J ends, which lost 2 bases and 1 base, there was a span of 8 bases. The CDR3 loop spans 14 amino acids. Written as DNA, the CDR3 is TGTGCCAGCAGTTTATCTCATTCCCAAGAGACCCAGTACTTC. Protein product: CASSLSHSQETQYF.

This clonotype was counted many times. V is TRBV7-8 and J is TRBJ1-1; D is ambiguous. The CDR3 has 13 residues. CDR1 and CDR2 from the germline V gene are SGHVS and FQNEAQ. V was trimmed by 0 bases and J by 1 base, leaving 3 bases between them. CDR3 in DNA: TGTGCCAGCAGCTTAGCACAGAACACTGAAGCTTTCTTT. It translates to CASSLAQNTEAFF.

The chain joins TRBV6-5 to TRBJ1-6, with TRBD1 matching 9 bases. V dropped 6 bases and J dropped 9; count of bases not matched to a gene: 6. Germline V gives CDR1 MNHEY, CDR2 SVGAGI. This CDR3 is built from 14 residues. The CDR3 coding sequence is TGTGCCAGCAGAGCGACAGGGGGTGTTTCACCCCTCCACTTT. It yields the protein CASRATGGVSPLHF.

V gene TRBV28 combines with J gene TRBJ2-5, with 7 bases that match TRBD2. Looked up from germline, CDR1 is MDHEN and CDR2 is SYDVKM. The CDR3 runs to 17 residues. V was pared by 5 bases and J by 3 bases, with 15 bases of the junction left unmatched. CDR3 nucleotide sequence: TGTGCCAGCAGTCCGACTCGGACTCGCGGGAGAGAAGAGACCCAGTACTTC. Protein sequence: CASSPTRTRGREETQYF.

In this sample, this clonotype turned up many times. The CDR3 region is CASSRTRAPGAFF. The CDR3 DNA reads TGTGCCAGCAGCCGTACGCGGGCCCCAGGAGCTTTCTTT. The chain uses TRBV7-8 and TRBJ1-1; D not resolved. The V end was cut by 5 bases, the J end by 10 bases, with 17 bases between. Looked up from germline, CDR1 is SGHVS and CDR2 is FQNEAQ. The CDR3 runs 13 residues.

The chain links TRBV10-3 to TRBJ1-6, with 7 bases fitting TRBD1. This CDR3 spans 13 amino acids. After removal of 6 bases from V and 9 bases from J, the junction contained 5 bases not matched to a gene. The germline V gene has CDR1 ENHRY and CDR2 SYGVKD. The CDR3 reads CAIRDRVASPLHF. The CDR3 region has the DNA TGTGCCATCAGAGACAGGGTAGCTTCACCCCTCCACTTT.

This clonotype was counted between two and nine times. The gene calls are TRBV12-3 or TRBV12-4 and TRBJ2-1; 9 nucleotides agree with TRBD1. The CDR3 is made up of 15 amino acids. V trimming: 6 bases; J trimming: 2 bases; junction bases outside the gene matches: 5. The CDR3 is CASSPGTGPYNEQFF. CDR3 DNA sequence: TGTGCCAGCAGCCCCGGGACAGGGCCCTACAATGAGCAGTTCTTC.

The chain links TRBV6-1 to TRBJ1-2; TRBD1 is a possible D gene (5 bases). Germline assignment: CDR1 MNHNS and CDR2 SASEGT. Between the trimmed V and J ends, which lost 7 bases and 3 bases, there was a span of 9 bases. This CDR3 region has 12 residues. The CDR3 DNA reads TGTGCCAGCATGGGCAGGGACTATGGCTACACCTTC. As protein: CASMGRDYGYTF.

This clonotype was picked up a small number of times. The chain combines TRBV5-6 with TRBJ1-3; unclear D gene. V lost 2 bases and J 1 base, leaving 10 bases between the germline ends. The CDR3 runs to 15 residues. The germline V gene has CDR1 SGHDT and CDR2 YYEEEE. The CDR3 nucleotides are TGTGCCAGCAGCTTTACGGGGAGTTCTGGAAACACCATATATTTT. Encoded protein: CASSFTGSSGNTIYF. Complete variable domain (other parts from reference TRBV5-6 and TRBJ1-3): DAGVTQSPTHLIKTRGQQVTLRCSPKSGHDTVSWYQQALGQGPQFIFQYYEEEERQRGNFPDRFSGHQFPNYSSELNVNALLLGDSALYLCASSFTGSSGNTIYFGEGSWLTVV.

This clonotype was observed at least ten times. The chain employs TRBV7-2 and TRBJ2-2; no definite D call. Trimming pared 1 base from V and 0 bases from J, leaving 6 bases between. Germline values: CDR1 SGHTA, CDR2 FQGNSA. This CDR3 has 15 amino acids. The DNA of the CDR3 is TGTGCCAGCAGCTTAGGGATCGCGAACACCGGGGAGCTGTTTTTT. It encodes CASSLGIANTGELFF.

This clonotype was picked up many times. The J gene is TRBJ2-5, the V gene TRBV5-4; 9 nucleotides agree with TRBD1. Losses at the gene ends were 4 bases for V and 4 bases for J; bases not matched to a gene: 8. Germline V lookup: CDR1 SGHNT, CDR2 YYREEE (reference sequence). The CDR3 totals 15 residues. The CDR3 sequence is CASSPSTGGGETQYF. In nucleotides, the CDR3 is TGTGCCAGCAGCCCGTCCACAGGGGGCGGAGAGACCCAGTACTTC.

This clonotype was counted only a few times. V gene TRBV19 combines with J gene TRBJ1-1, with D possibly TRBD1 on 5 matching bases. The CDR3 totals 12 residues. Germline CDR1 and CDR2: LNHDA and SQIVND (reference sequence). Between the trimmed V and J ends, which lost 6 bases and 8 bases, there was a span of 13 bases. CDR3 coding DNA: TGTGCCAGTAGCCTGGGACCACGGGAAGCTTTCTTT. This sequence encodes CASSLGPREAFF.

V usage is TRBV29-1 and J usage is TRBJ2-4; D perhaps matches TRBD1 (6 bases). The CDR3 runs 13 residues. CDR1 and CDR2 from the germline V gene are SQVTM and ANQGSEA. The V end was cut by 6 bases, the J end by 3 bases, with 12 bases between. CDR3 amino acids: CSVADSHKNIQYF. The CDR3 nucleotides read TGCAGCGTCGCGGACAGTCACAAAAACATTCAGTACTTC.